This is a list of T cell receptor beta chains from one sample in a study of CD8 T cells in Susac syndrome. TCRdb ran MiXCR on the immunoSEQ multiplex PCR reads and lists one entry per CDR3 protein. The table lists some 300,000 distinct CDR3 sequences, 75% to 85% of them singletons. The sequenced sample was CD8+ T cells from PBMCs. These receptors came from a human donor with multiple sclerosis. The CDR3 runs from the conserved cysteine through the conserved F or W. Fields, in order: D gene, clone size, V gene, J gene, CDR3 protein, CDR3 DNA. D genes are given only for firm matches. For some rows the clone size is stated as once, few or many, or as a class when expanded; others skip it.

TRBD1,NA,TRBV20-1,TRBJ2-7,CSADRAASYEQYF,TGCAGTGCCGACAGGGCTGCCTCCTACGAGCAGTACTTC
NA,NA,TRBV28,TRBJ1-2,CASLPGANYGYTF,TGTGCCAGCCTCCCGGGGGCTAACTATGGCTACACCTTC
NA,NA,TRBV6-5,TRBJ2-7,CASSYLDF,TGTGCCAGCAGTTACCTAGACTTC
TRBD2,NA,TRBV4-3,TRBJ2-2,CASGELKREIRTGELFF,TGCGCCAGCGGGGAACTTAAGCGGGAGATTCGAACCGGGGAGCTGTTTTTT
NA,NA,TRBV6-5,TRBJ1-1,CASSYGVNAEAFF,TGTGCCAGCAGTTATGGAGTGAACGCTGAAGCTTTCTTT
TRBD2,few,TRBV6-1,TRBJ2-5,CASSPEGLTETQYF,TGTGCCAGCAGTCCGGAGGGACTAACGGAGACCCAGTACTTC
NA,NA,TRBV4-3,TRBJ1-1,CASSQDSRDTEAFF,TGCGCCAGCAGCCAAGATAGCAGAGACACTGAAGCTTTCTTT
TRBD2,NA,TRBV20-1,TRBJ2-3,CSARSRGWSTGTSGRGITDTQYF,TGCAGTGCTAGGAGCAGGGGGTGGTCGACCGGGACTAGCGGGAGGGGGATCACAGATACGCAGTATTTT
NA,NA,TRBV15,TRBJ2-5,CATSRDRASRETQYF,TGTGCCACCAGCAGAGATCGGGCTAGCCGAGAGACCCAGTACTTC
TRBD2,NA,TRBV5-4,TRBJ2-3,CASSEWTSGTDTQYF,TGTGCCAGCAGCGAATGGACTAGCGGCACAGATACGCAGTATTTT
NA,NA,TRBV2,TRBJ2-7,CASSEGGRGAYEQYF,TGTGCCAGCAGTGAAGGTGGGAGAGGAGCCTACGAGCAGTACTTC
NA,once,TRBV11-2,TRBJ2-1,CASSLHTGAREQFF,TGTGCCAGCAGCTTACACACCGGGGCCCGGGAGCAGTTCTTC
NA,NA,TRBV19,TRBJ2-3,CASSTRDSNTDTQYF,TGTGCCAGTAGTACCCGGGACTCAAACACAGATACGCAGTATTTT
TRBD2,once,TRBV6-5,TRBJ2-1,CASSPLAGRNEQFF,TGTGCCAGCAGTCCCCTAGCGGGTCGCAATGAGCAGTTCTTC
NA,NA,TRBV10-3,TRBJ1-1,CAISESDIENTEAFF,TGTGCCATCAGTGAGTCTGACATAGAGAACACTGAAGCTTTCTTT
TRBD1,NA,TRBV20-1,TRBJ2-7,CSAEWDRDYEQYF,TGCAGTGCAGAATGGGACAGAGACTACGAGCAGTACTTC
NA,NA,TRBV5-5,TRBJ2-1,CASSSDRLRFF,TGTGCCAGCAGCTCGGATCGTTTACGGTTCTTC
TRBD2,few,TRBV29-1,TRBJ2-7,CSVEGTSESSYEQYF,TGCAGCGTTGAAGGGACTAGCGAGAGCTCCTACGAGCAGTACTTC
NA,NA,TRBV7-9,TRBJ2-7,CASSFPRNSYEQYF,TGTGCCAGCAGCTTTCCGCGGAACTCCTACGAGCAGTACTTC
TRBD1,NA,TRBV25-1,TRBJ2-1,CASSEGTGARNEQFF,TGTGCCAGCAGTGAGGGGACAGGGGCTCGCAATGAGCAGTTCTTC
TRBD2,NA,TRBV4-3,TRBJ2-4,CASSQDEWRGVAKNIQYF,TGCGCCAGCAGCCAAGATGAATGGCGGGGGGTAGCCAAAAACATTCAGTACTTC
NA,NA,TRBV30,TRBJ1-1,CAWSVTRNTEAFF,TGTGCCTGGAGTGTAACCAGGAACACTGAAGCTTTCTTT
NA,NA,TRBV2,TRBJ1-1,CASGPYGITEAFF,TGTGCCAGCGGGCCTTATGGGATCACTGAAGCTTTCTTT
NA,NA,TRBV27,TRBJ2-5,CASSLGIRGTQYF,TGTGCCAGCAGTTTAGGGATCAGAGGGACCCAGTACTTC
NA,few,TRBV6-2/TRBV6-3,TRBJ2-1,CASSYLTHGNEQFF,TGTGCCAGCAGTTACCTAACCCATGGGAATGAGCAGTTCTTC
NA,NA,TRBV20-1,TRBJ1-5,CSARDTRLGRYGNQPQHF,TGCAGTGCTAGAGATACCCGCCTAGGCAGGTACGGCAATCAGCCCCAGCATTTT
NA,NA,TRBV10-2,TRBJ2-3,CASRQTDTSTDTQYF,TGCGCCAGCAGACAGACAGATACTAGCACAGATACGCAGTATTTT
NA,NA,TRBV28,TRBJ2-7,CASSIKTYEQYF,TGTGCCAGCAGTATAAAGACCTACGAGCAGTACTTC
NA,NA,TRBV12-3/TRBV12-4,TRBJ2-2,CASTRRTGELFF,TGTGCCAGCACCAGGAGGACCGGGGAGCTGTTTTTT
NA,NA,TRBV9,TRBJ1-1,CASSGGRFTEAFF,TGTGCCAGCAGCGGGGGACGGTTCACTGAAGCTTTCTTT
NA,once,TRBV7-9,TRBJ2-7,CASTRRTDYEQYF,TGTGCCAGCACCCGGAGGACCGACTACGAGCAGTACTTC
TRBD1,once,TRBV24-1,TRBJ2-2,CATSDSTGITTGELFF,TGTGCCACCAGTGATTCGACAGGGATAACCACCGGGGAGCTGTTTTTT
TRBD2,NA,TRBV7-9,TRBJ2-1,CASSYGGRALNEQFF,TGTGCCAGCAGCTACGGCGGGAGGGCCCTCAATGAGCAGTTCTTC
NA,NA,TRBV7-8,TRBJ2-3,CASSLARDGPSTDTQYF,TGTGCCAGCAGCTTAGCCAGGGACGGACCCAGCACAGATACGCAGTATTTT
NA,NA,TRBV18,TRBJ2-1,CASSPADEQFF,TGTGCCAGCTCACCAGCTGATGAGCAGTTCTTC
TRBD2,NA,TRBV29-1,TRBJ2-1,CSVEGSGRYNEQFF,TGCAGCGTTGAAGGTAGCGGGAGATACAATGAGCAGTTCTTC
NA,NA,TRBV5-1,TRBJ2-2,CASSLAQGNTGELFF,TGCGCCAGCAGCTTGGCCCAGGGGAACACCGGGGAGCTGTTTTTT
NA,NA,TRBV20-1,TRBJ2-1,CSATDPLAQTYNEQFF,TGCAGTGCTACGGACCCCCTAGCGCAAACCTACAATGAGCAGTTCTTC
NA,few,TRBV27,TRBJ2-1,CASAVPYNEQFF,TGTGCCAGCGCGGTACCCTACAATGAGCAGTTCTTC
NA,once,TRBV5-5,TRBJ1-1,CASIPFPGADTEAFF,TGTGCCAGCATCCCCTTCCCCGGGGCGGACACTGAAGCTTTCTTT
TRBD1,NA,TRBV6-5,TRBJ1-4,CASSSILGTGGGKLFF,TGTGCCAGCAGTTCCATCTTGGGGACAGGGGGCGGTAAACTGTTTTTT
NA,NA,TRBV7-9,TRBJ2-7,CASSPGGGGLIEQYF,TGTGCCAGCAGCCCCGGAGGGGGGGGGCTGATCGAGCAGTACTTC
TRBD2,NA,TRBV7-9,TRBJ2-1,CASSQLVGLAANNEQFF,TGTGCCAGCAGCCAACTAGTGGGACTAGCGGCTAACAATGAGCAGTTCTTC
NA,few,TRBV29-1,TRBJ2-5,CSVVQETQYF,TGCAGCGTGGTCCAAGAGACCCAGTACTTC
TRBD2,NA,TRBV11-2,TRBJ2-7,CASTGLADSYEQYF,TGTGCCAGCACCGGACTAGCGGACTCCTACGAGCAGTACTTC
TRBD1,NA,TRBV19,TRBJ2-7,CASSPLEGQGFEQYF,TGTGCCAGTAGTCCCCTCGAGGGACAGGGGTTCGAGCAGTACTTC
NA,NA,TRBV9,TRBJ2-5,CASSLRVYQETQYF,TGTGCCAGCAGCCTCCGAGTGTACCAAGAGACCCAGTACTTC
NA,NA,TRBV20-1,TRBJ2-2,CSARDHSVIRTGELFF,TGCAGTGCTAGAGATCACAGCGTGATTCGCACCGGGGAGCTGTTTTTT
TRBD1,NA,TRBV27,TRBJ2-7,CASTSGTGTYEQYF,TGTGCCAGCACGTCCGGGACAGGGACCTACGAGCAGTACTTC
TRBD2,NA,TRBV6-2/TRBV6-3,TRBJ2-1,CASSPGPSGRAGHNEQFF,TGTGCCAGCAGCCCTGGTCCTAGCGGGAGGGCGGGACACAATGAGCAGTTCTTC
NA,NA,TRBV10-3,TRBJ1-2,CAISETGNYGYTF,TGTGCCATCAGTGAGACAGGAAACTATGGCTACACCTTC
TRBD1,NA,TRBV30,TRBJ2-3,CAWSAGQSFRADTQYF,TGTGCCTGGAGTGCGGGACAGAGTTTTAGGGCAGATACGCAGTATTTT
TRBD1,NA,TRBV19,TRBJ2-7,CASSISAGGPYEQYF,TGTGCCAGTAGTATATCAGCAGGGGGCCCCTACGAGCAGTACTTC
TRBD1,NA,TRBV4-3,TRBJ2-3,CASSQGRSGGWADTQYF,TGCGCCAGCAGCCAAGGACGATCAGGGGGTTGGGCAGATACGCAGTATTTT
TRBD2,NA,TRBV5-1,TRBJ2-1,CASTSSGGYNEQFF,TGCGCCAGCACTTCTAGCGGGGGGTACAATGAGCAGTTCTTC
NA,NA,TRBV28,TRBJ1-2,CASSRDTGAPRGYTF,TGTGCCAGCAGTCGGGACACGGGGGCCCCTAGGGGCTACACCTTC